Many counts were recorded for the clone carrying this T cell receptor (beta chain). This entry comes from a study of T cells after yellow fever vaccination. Study-level findings and limits: Memory subsets that were sorted on day 0 lacked detectable signal for almost all vaccine-responding clonotypes.

The CDR3 consists of 16 residues. V lost 9 bases and J lost 6; bases outside the gene matches: 19. CDR1 is SGHRS, CDR2 YFSETQ, per germline. TCRdb re-analysed the 5' RACE reads in MiXCR, keeping a single row per CDR3 protein. In the table there are roughly 32,000 distinct CDR3 sequences, 6% to 8.5% of which are singletons. This specimen consisted of PBMCs, either bulk or a sorted T-cell subset (CD4+, CD8+, memory, or dextramer-sorted; not recorded which), obtained on the day of the first yellow fever vaccination. This rearrangement joins TRBV5-1 to TRBJ1-2; TRBD1 aligns across 8 bases. This receptor was taken from a man aged 18 to 29 who received the YFV17D yellow fever vaccine. The CDR3 loop reads CATRLTGDQKRDGYTF. CDR3 DNA: TGCGCCACCAGACTGACAGGGGATCAGAAAAGGGATGGCTACACCTTC.